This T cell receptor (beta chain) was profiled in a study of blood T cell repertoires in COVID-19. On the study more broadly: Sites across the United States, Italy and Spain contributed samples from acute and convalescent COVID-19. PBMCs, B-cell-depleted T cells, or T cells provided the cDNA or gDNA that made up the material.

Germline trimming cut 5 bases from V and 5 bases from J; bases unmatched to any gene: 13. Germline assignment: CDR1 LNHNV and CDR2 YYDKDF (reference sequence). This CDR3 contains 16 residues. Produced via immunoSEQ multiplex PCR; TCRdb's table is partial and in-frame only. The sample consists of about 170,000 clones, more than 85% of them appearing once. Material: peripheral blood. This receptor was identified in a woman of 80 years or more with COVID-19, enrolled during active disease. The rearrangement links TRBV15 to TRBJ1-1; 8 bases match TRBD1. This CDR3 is CATSRAQGAVGTEAFF. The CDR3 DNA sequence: TGTGCCACCAGCCGAGCTCAGGGGGCGGTAGGAACTGAAGCTTTCTTT.